This record concerns one TCR beta chain sequence. The data derive from a study of blood T cell repertoires in COVID-19. For the study at large: Sites in the United States, Italy and Spain provided acute and convalescent COVID-19 samples. The analysed material was cDNA or gDNA that came from T cells, B-cell-depleted T cells, or PBMCs.

Germline values: CDR1 DFQATT, CDR2 SNEGSKA (reference sequence). CDR3 size: 11 residues. The V gene lost 6 bases and the J gene lost 1 base, with 6 bases spanning the gap. In the authors' workflow: Amplification of reference gene primers provided the estimated nucleated cell counts. Data came from immunoSEQ multiplex PCR; TCRdb stores just in-frame clones and leaves some out. The V and J calls and the clone size are those of that table, but D and trimming were determined from the DNA. The sample consists of some 140,000 clones, around 85% of them appearing once. The source is a woman in her sixties or seventies with acute or convalescent COVID-19. The J gene is TRBJ1-2, the V gene TRBV20-1, with a possible D match to TRBD1 (5 bases). Sequencing was done on a sample of peripheral blood. The CDR3 nucleotides read TGCAGTGCGGACAATAACTATGGCTACACCTTC. Its translation: CSADNNYGYTF.